Sequencing of this T cell receptor beta chain was carried out in a study of blood T cell repertoires in COVID-19 (dated by TCRdb to 2019 to 2021). Concerning the study at large: Collaborator samples came from the United States, Italy and Spain and covered acute and convalescent phases of COVID-19. The prospective study material was composed of cDNA or gDNA derived from T cells, B-cell-depleted T cells, or PBMCs. The dataset comprised deeply sampled blood TCRbeta repertoires from subjects exposed to, actively infected with, or recovered from COVID-19. The repertoires were released in a freely available public database meant as a resource for research on the immune response to SARS-CoV-2. The samples were drawn from two sources: the first 160 participants of the ongoing ImmuneRACE study, and 950 to 1,500 subjects contributed by 6 global collaborators. Nearly every sample came with metadata listing a de-identified subject ID, COVID-19 status, age in years and sex. Where available, HLA class I and class II types were taken from metadata supplied by the sample provider and were not determined by assay-based typing. Broader findings and caveats from the paper: The quantity of clinical and demographic metadata differed by source and by participant and was supplied without curation.

About this clone: No cognate antigen has been identified for it. Base qualities were left out, and no much larger clone turns up one base away.

Enrolling through a virtual design, the prospective study's participants ranged in age from about 18 to 89 years and lived across 20 to 25 United States geographic areas. In the prospective study, participants were assigned to cohorts based on the clinical history participants reported in a screening survey and a study questionnaire. For ImmuneRACE Cohort 3, a participant was defined as recovered based on two consecutive negative NP/OP PCR tests, clearance by a healthcare professional, or resolution of symptoms. Mobile phlebotomists in the prospective study collected whole blood, serum and a nasopharyngeal or oropharyngeal swab from every participant. Prospective study participants could optionally give additional blood draws and questionnaires over a roughly two-month period. Prospective study blood samples were shipped either frozen or at room temperature before DNA extraction. At the junction V is shortened by 7 bases and J by 8 bases, with 18 bases in between. The CDR3 measures 15 amino acids from cysteine to phenylalanine. CDR3 DNA only is kept here, 45 bases in frame from base 1. CDR1 and CDR2 are drawn from the germline V gene: MNHEY, SVGAGI.

The immunoSEQ Assay, a bias-controlled multiplex PCR, was used to amplify TCRbeta CDR3 regions from genomic DNA. The source study handled its data this way. Within the assay, amplification of reference gene primers was used to estimate how many nucleated cells each sample contained. Sequence reads were collapsed and filtered to measure the absolute abundance of every unique TCRbeta CDR3 rearrangement. For each sample, productive Simpson clonality was calculated as the square root of Simpson's diversity index across productive rearrangements. As stored in TCRdb, this immuneACCESS dataset retains in-frame rearrangements with V and J assigned. A fraction of the clones does not appear; measured against another copy, unresolved V genes explain less than half of the discrepancy, and the remainder lacks a known reason. V and J calls plus clone size are reproduced from that table; the DNA served to infer D and trimming. This sample has more than 200,000 clones in its table, and 87% of those were observed once. About a tenth of the sample lies in the top ten.

This sequence was found in a man aged 25 to 40 who had recovered from COVID-19. The receptor chain draws on TRBV6-5 and TRBJ1-6, and TRBD1 may be the D gene, going by 6 matching bases. Sequencing was performed on PBMCs or T cells enriched from blood (not recorded which). The CDR3 loop reads CASIALGGVDSPLHF. The bases are TGTGCCAGCATCGCCTTAGGGGGTGTGGATTCACCCCTCCACTTT.